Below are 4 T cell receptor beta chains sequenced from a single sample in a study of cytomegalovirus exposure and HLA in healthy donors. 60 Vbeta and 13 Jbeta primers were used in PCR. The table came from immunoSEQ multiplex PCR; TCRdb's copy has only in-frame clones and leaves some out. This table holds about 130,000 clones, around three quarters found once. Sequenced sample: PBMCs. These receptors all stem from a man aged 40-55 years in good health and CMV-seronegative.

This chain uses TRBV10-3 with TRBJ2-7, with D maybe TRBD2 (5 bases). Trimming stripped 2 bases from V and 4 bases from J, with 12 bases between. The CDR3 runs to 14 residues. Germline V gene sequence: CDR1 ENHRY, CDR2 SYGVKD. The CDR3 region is CAISEQTTGYEQYF. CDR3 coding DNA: TGTGCCATCAGTGAGCAGACGACGGGGTACGAGCAGTACTTC.

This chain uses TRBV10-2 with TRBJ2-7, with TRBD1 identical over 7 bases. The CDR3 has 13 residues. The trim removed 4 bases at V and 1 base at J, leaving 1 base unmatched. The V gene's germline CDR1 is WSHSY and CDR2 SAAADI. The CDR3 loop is CASSGRGSYEQYF. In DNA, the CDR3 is TGCGCCAGCAGTGGCAGGGGGTCCTACGAGCAGTACTTC.

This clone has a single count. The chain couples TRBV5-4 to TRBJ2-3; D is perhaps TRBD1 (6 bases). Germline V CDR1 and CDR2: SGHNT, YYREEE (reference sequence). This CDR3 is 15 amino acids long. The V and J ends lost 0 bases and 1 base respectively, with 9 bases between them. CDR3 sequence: CASSLGQEGTDTQYF. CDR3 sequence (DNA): TGTGCCAGCAGCTTGGGACAGGAGGGCACAGATACGCAGTATTTT.

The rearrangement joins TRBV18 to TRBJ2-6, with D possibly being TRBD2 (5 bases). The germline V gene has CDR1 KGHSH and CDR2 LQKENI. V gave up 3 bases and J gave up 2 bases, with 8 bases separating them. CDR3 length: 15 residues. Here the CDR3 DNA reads TGTGCCAGCTCACCGAGGGTGACTGGGGCCAACGTCCTGACTTTC. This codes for CASSPRVTGANVLTF.